Listed below are T cell receptor beta chains from one sample, sequenced in a study of memory CD4+ T cells and cytomegalovirus serostatus. Method: immunoSEQ multiplex PCR; TCRdb's copy keeps in-frame clones and lacks some. The data contain about 50,000 clones, around 80% of them seen just once; the ten biggest clones take up about 0.73%. Sample: memory CD4+ T cells from blood. These receptors originate from an adult in good health and CMV-seronegative. The CDR3 runs from the conserved cysteine through the conserved F or W. D genes are given only for firm matches. Clone size is given for some rows only: seen once, a few or many times, or a class if the clone is expanded.

J gene | V gene | D gene | clone size | CDR3 length | CDR3 DNA | CDR3 protein
TRBJ2-7 | TRBV7-9 | TRBD1 | once | 15 | TGTGCCAGCAGCTTCCCGGGACAGGGTATCTACGAGCAGTACTTC | CASSFPGQGIYEQYF
TRBJ2-5 | TRBV2 | . | . | 13 | TGTGCCAGCAGTGAAGCGAAGGGGTCGACCCAGTACTTC | CASSEAKGSTQYF
TRBJ2-3 | TRBV2 | TRBD2 | . | 17 | TGTGCCAGCAGTGCCCAGCGGGGGGCCCTTAGCACAGATACGCAGTATTTT | CASSAQRGALSTDTQYF
TRBJ2-7 | TRBV6-6 | TRBD1 | . | 15 | TGTGCCAGCAGTTACCTGGGACAGGGGGGCTCCGAGCAGTACTTC | CASSYLGQGGSEQYF
TRBJ2-3 | TRBV28 | . | . | 16 | TGTGCCAGCGGCCTGGGCAAGAAAGGGTTCACAGATACGCAGTATTTT | CASGLGKKGFTDTQYF
TRBJ2-3 | TRBV5-1 | TRBD1 | . | 17 | TGCGCCAGCAGCTTGGATAGGGCAGGGGGATACACAGATACGCAGTATTTT | CASSLDRAGGYTDTQYF
TRBJ2-3 | TRBV11-2 | . | . | 15 | TGTGCCAGCAGCTTACAATCGGGGCGAGGAGATACGCAGTATTTT | CASSLQSGRGDTQYF
TRBJ1-4 | TRBV5-1 | TRBD1 | . | 17 | TGCGCCAGCAGCTTGGGGACAGGGAAATCAACTAATGAAAAACTGTTTTTT | CASSLGTGKSTNEKLFF
TRBJ1-5 | TRBV10-1 | . | . | 14 | TGCGCCAGCAGTGACGGGGACGGCAATCAGCCCCAGCATTTT | CASSDGDGNQPQHF
TRBJ2-6 | TRBV9 | TRBD1 | . | 20 | TGTGCCAGCAGCGTGACTAGTTGGGACAGGAGATTCTCTGGGGCCAACGTCCTGACTTTC | CASSVTSWDRRFSGANVLTF
TRBJ2-7 | TRBV5-1 | TRBD2 | . | 22 | TGCGCCAGCAGCTCCCCGCGTGAAGCCTGGGAAGCACCTAGCGGGAGCTCCTACGAGCAGTACTTC | CASSSPREAWEAPSGSSYEQYF
TRBJ1-1 | TRBV5-1 | . | . | 15 | TGCGCCAGCAGCTTGGAGTCCATGGGGGGCACTGAAGCTTTCTTT | CASSLESMGGTEAFF
TRBJ1-1 | TRBV25-1 | . | medium-sized | 14 | TGTGCCAGCAGTGGCTACAGGGATATCACTGAAGCTTTCTTT | CASSGYRDITEAFF
TRBJ2-3 | TRBV2 | TRBD2 | . | 18 | TGTGCCAGCAAGAAAAGGACTAGCGGCCTTACTAGCACAGATACGCAGTATTTT | CASKKRTSGLTSTDTQYF
TRBJ2-3 | TRBV6-1 | . | once | 15 | TGTGCCAGCAGTAGGGACACCGTTAGCACAGATACGCAGTATTTT | CASSRDTVSTDTQYF
TRBJ2-7 | TRBV5-4 | . | . | 12 | TGTGCCAGCAGCTTGGAAGGGCTCGAGCAGTACTTC | CASSLEGLEQYF
TRBJ2-5 | TRBV14 | . | . | 16 | TGTGCCAGCAGCCAAGATCTCAGGGGAGGGTCGGAGACCCAGTACTTC | CASSQDLRGGSETQYF
TRBJ2-5 | TRBV7-8 | . | . | 12 | TGTGCCAGCAGCTTTAATCGGGAGACCCAGTACTTC | CASSFNRETQYF
TRBJ1-5 | TRBV5-1 | . | . | 15 | TGCGCCAGCAGCTTGGAGGGGAATAGCAATCAGCCCCAGCATTTT | CASSLEGNSNQPQHF
TRBJ2-1 | TRBV19 | TRBD2 | . | 15 | TGTGCCAGTAGTCTCCGGACTAGCGGGAGCAATGAGCAGTTCTTC | CASSLRTSGSNEQFF
TRBJ2-7 | TRBV5-1 | . | . | 14 | TGCGCCAGCAGCTCTCCCAACGGGATAGAAGAGCAGTACTTC | CASSSPNGIEEQYF
TRBJ1-1 | TRBV6-5 | . | . | 12 | TGTGCCAGCAGTTACCCCGAGGGCACCGCTTTCTTT | CASSYPEGTAFF
TRBJ1-1 | TRBV7-9 | . | . | 12 | TGTGCCAGCAGCTTAGTGGGACTTGAAGCTTTCTTT | CASSLVGLEAFF
TRBJ1-3 | TRBV7-2 | . | . | 16 | TGTGCCAGCAGCTTAGGAGCTAAGGGAACTGGAAACACCATATATTTT | CASSLGAKGTGNTIYF
TRBJ2-5 | TRBV9 | . | few | 15 | TGTGCCAGCAGCGTAGCTTTGGCGGGAAGGGAGACCCAGTACTTC | CASSVALAGRETQYF
TRBJ2-3 | TRBV25-1 | . | once | 15 | TGTGCCACCTCCTCCTCAGCGGGCAGCACAGATACGCAGTATTTT | CATSSSAGSTDTQYF
TRBJ1-1 | TRBV30 | TRBD1 | . | 14 | TGTGCCTGGACCCGGACAGGGAGGAACACTGAAGCTTTCTTT | CAWTRTGRNTEAFF
TRBJ2-3 | TRBV5-6 | . | . | 17 | TGTGCCAGCAGCTTGGGACTTGGTGGCTCTAGCACAGATACGCAGTATTTT | CASSLGLGGSSTDTQYF
TRBJ2-7 | TRBV20-1 | . | . | 11 | TGCAGTGCAGAGACTACCTACGAGCAGTACTTC | CSAETTYEQYF
TRBJ2-2 | TRBV6-5 | . | . | 15 | TGTGCCAGCAGAGGAGAAAGGACGAACACCGGGGAGCTGTTTTTT | CASRGERTNTGELFF
TRBJ1-6 | TRBV19 | . | . | 15 | TGTGCCAGTAGGATTCAGGGAGTTGATAATTCACCCCTCCACTTT | CASRIQGVDNSPLHF
TRBJ2-3 | TRBV5-4 | . | . | 14 | TGTGCCAGCAGCTTCGGCGGACGCACAGATACGCAGTATTTT | CASSFGGRTDTQYF
TRBJ2-5 | TRBV19 | . | . | 14 | TGTGCCAGTAGTATGGACTTGTCTAAAGAGACCCAGTACTTC | CASSMDLSKETQYF
TRBJ1-3 | TRBV6-1 | . | . | 14 | TGTGCCAGCAGTGAAGGACCGGGGGTCAACACCATATATTTT | CASSEGPGVNTIYF
TRBJ2-3 | TRBV11-2 | TRBD1 | . | 17 | TGTGCCAGCAGCTTCCGACCGGACAGGGGTAGCACAGATACGCAGTATTTT | CASSFRPDRGSTDTQYF
TRBJ1-2 | TRBV10-2 | TRBD1 | . | 15 | TGCGCCAGCAGGGCTGGGACAGGCACTAACTATGGCTACACCTTC | CASRAGTGTNYGYTF
TRBJ1-3 | TRBV19 | TRBD1 | once | 15 | TGTGCCAGTAGCCCGACGGGACAGCCTTCCTACACCATATATTTT | CASSPTGQPSYTIYF
TRBJ2-3 | TRBV2 | TRBD2 | once | 15 | TGTGCCAGCAGTCGACTAGCGGGGTCACCAGATACGCAGTATTTT | CASSRLAGSPDTQYF
TRBJ1-5 | TRBV25-1 | . | . | 13 | TGTGCCAGTTCGCACACCGGGGGTTGGCCCCAGCATTTT | CASSHTGGWPQHF